These 21 T cell receptor beta chains were sequenced from one sample in a study of early T cells in non-severe SARS-CoV-2 infection. In TCRdb, the 5' RACE reads were re-called with MiXCR into one record per CDR3 protein. The data hold about 50,000 distinct CDR3 sequences, with 6.2% observed a single time. Specimen: whole blood, collected at baseline. Every receptor here comes from an adult who was a healthcare worker with PCR-confirmed SARS-CoV-2 infection or an uninfected control (not recorded which).

This clonotype was detected many times. This sequence joins TRBV29-1 and TRBJ2-1; weak D call: TRBD2 (6 bases). The V and J ends lost 6 bases and 6 bases respectively, with 12 bases between them. CDR1 and CDR2 from the germline V gene are SQVTM and ANQGSEA. The CDR3 is 12 residues long. CDR3 sequence reads: CSVAGRINEQFF. The DNA of the CDR3 is TGCAGCGTAGCGGGCAGGATCAATGAGCAGTTCTTC.

This clonotype was detected ten times or more. The chain combines TRBV3-1 with TRBJ2-7, with TRBD2 as a possible D gene (6 bases). The CDR3 runs 14 residues. CDR1 is LGHDT, CDR2 YNNKEL, per germline (reference sequence). With 2 bases removed from V and 1 base from J, the gap between germline ends came to 9 bases. This CDR3 reads CASSQWDSSYEQYF. The DNA of the CDR3 is TGTGCCAGCAGCCAATGGGACTCTTCCTACGAGCAGTACTTC.

This clonotype appeared a few times. The chain joins TRBV7-9 to TRBJ1-6, with D hard to call. The CDR3 is 14 amino acids. V lost 4 bases and J lost 4, with 8 bases in between. Germline assignment: CDR1 SEHNR and CDR2 FQNEAQ (reference sequence). The CDR3 bases are TGTGCCAGCAGCTCGGCAGCTTATAATTCACCCCTCCACTTT. Amino acid sequence: CASSSAAYNSPLHF. The whole variable domain, filled in from reference TRBV7-9 and TRBJ1-6, reads DTGVSQNPRHKITKRGQNVTFRCDPISEHNRLYWYRQTLGQGPEFLTYFQNEAQLEKSRLLSDRFSAERPKGSFSTLEIQRTEQGDSAMYLCASSSAAYNSPLHFGNGTRLTVT.

This clonotype was observed many times. The V call is TRBV7-8, the J call TRBJ1-4; D call uncertain. CDR3 length: 16 amino acids. With 2 bases removed from V and 0 bases from J, the gap between germline ends came to 10 bases. Germline V gene sequence: CDR1 SGHVS, CDR2 FQNEAQ. The CDR3 is CASSLIWTATNEKLFF. CDR3 sequence (DNA): TGTGCCAGCAGCTTAATCTGGACCGCAACTAATGAAAAACTGTTTTTT.

There are a few counts of this clonotype. The V and J genes are TRBV4-3 and TRBJ2-3; 7 positions agree with TRBD1. The CDR3 has 16 amino acids. The V and J ends lost 0 bases and 3 bases, in that order; junction bases with no gene match: 6. Germline V lookup: CDR1 LGHNA, CDR2 YSLEER. This chain's CDR3 is CASSQDHRGGTDTQYF. CDR3 DNA sequence: TGCGCCAGCAGCCAAGACCACAGGGGTGGGACAGATACGCAGTATTTT.

In this sample, this clonotype turned up a few times. V usage is TRBV3-1 and J usage is TRBJ1-6, with no clear D. The germline V gene has CDR1 LGHDT and CDR2 YNNKEL (reference sequence). V lost 3 bases and J 0 bases, leaving 9 bases between the germline ends. This CDR3 has 16 amino acids. The CDR3 protein is CASSHDISSYNSPLHF. CDR3 sequence (DNA): TGTGCCAGCAGCCACGACATAAGCTCCTATAATTCACCCCTCCACTTT. Together with reference TRBV3-1 and TRBJ1-6, the CDR3 gives the full variable domain: DTAVSQTPKYLVTQMGNDKSIKCEQNLGHDTMYWYKQDSKKFLKIMFSYNNKELIINETVPNRFSPKSPDKAHLNLHINSLELGDSAVYFCASSHDISSYNSPLHFGNGTRLTVT.

This chain links TRBV4-1 with TRBJ1-5; the D gene is possibly TRBD1 (5 bases). This CDR3 is built from 14 residues. V dropped 2 bases and J dropped 7 bases, with 12 bases sitting between them. CDR1 is MGHRA, CDR2 YSYEKL, per germline. CDR3 nucleotides: TGCGCCAGCAGCCAACCTGCCGGGGACCAGCCCCAGCATTTT. Protein: CASSQPAGDQPQHF.

This clonotype has ten or more counts. The chain carries TRBV6-6 and TRBJ1-1, with D uncertain. Germline-derived CDR1 and CDR2 are MNHNY and SVGAGI (reference sequence). The ends were cut back, 7 bases at V and 0 bases at J, with 9 bases in the middle. This CDR3 region has 13 residues. The CDR3 loop reads CASNPIVNTEAFF. Here the CDR3 DNA reads TGTGCCAGCAATCCCATAGTGAACACTGAAGCTTTCTTT.

The J gene is TRBJ1-1, the V gene TRBV5-1; 10 bases match TRBD1. The V and J ends lost 5 bases and 6 bases, in that order; junction bases with no gene match: 7. The CDR3 loop spans 14 amino acids. The germline V gene has CDR1 SGHRS and CDR2 YFSETQ. CDR3 in amino acids: CASRPDRGLSEAFF. CDR3 sequence (DNA): TGCGCCAGCAGACCAGACAGGGGGCTGTCTGAAGCTTTCTTT.

In its sample, this clonotype was seen many times. V is TRBV19 and J is TRBJ1-5; D is ambiguous. Trimming took 3 bases from V and 3 from J, leaving 12 bases between them. Germline V gene sequence: CDR1 LNHDA, CDR2 SQIVND (reference sequence). CDR3 size: 15 residues. CDR3 amino acids: CASSIGAVHNQPQHF. In DNA form, the CDR3 reads TGTGCCAGTAGTATTGGTGCGGTCCACAATCAGCCCCAGCATTTT.

This clonotype was seen at least ten times. V and J are TRBV20-1 and TRBJ2-5; tentatively, D is TRBD2 (6 bases). The germline V gene encodes CDR1 DFQATT and CDR2 SNEGSKA (reference sequence). This CDR3 spans 12 amino acids. Trimming shortened V by 1 base and J by 4 bases, and 7 bases separated the two germline ends. The DNA of the CDR3 is TGCAGTGCTAGAGCCGGGGGAGAGACCCAGTACTTC. Its translation: CSARAGGETQYF.

V is TRBV28 and J is TRBJ2-5; D uncertain. The germline V gene encodes CDR1 MDHEN and CDR2 SYDVKM. Trimming removed 4 bases from V and 3 bases from J, with 12 bases in between. This CDR3 region has 14 residues. CDR3 residues: CASSSHRRKETQYF. CDR3 DNA: TGTGCCAGCAGTTCGCACCGCAGAAAAGAGACCCAGTACTTC.

There are many counts of this clonotype. The rearrangement uses TRBV6-5 and TRBJ2-1, with 7 bases matching TRBD2. CDR1 and CDR2 from the germline V gene are MNHEY and SVGAGI. V was pared by 7 bases and J by 6 bases, with 6 bases of the junction left unmatched. The CDR3 runs 13 residues. CDR3: CASKAGAVNEQFF. In DNA, the CDR3 is TGTGCCAGCAAGGCGGGAGCGGTCAATGAGCAGTTCTTC.

This clonotype was observed a few times. The V gene is TRBV12-3 or TRBV12-4, the J gene TRBJ1-1; 7 bases agree with TRBD1. Trimming removed 5 bases from V and 1 base from J; junction bases left unmatched: 10. The CDR3 is 16 residues long. The CDR3 here is CASSRRQGWGNTEAFF. In DNA, the CDR3 is TGTGCCAGCAGTCGTAGACAGGGCTGGGGGAACACTGAAGCTTTCTTT.

In this sample, this clonotype turned up a few times. The chain employs TRBV27 and TRBJ1-6, with D possibly TRBD1 on 5 matching bases. CDR1 MNHEY and CDR2 SMNVEV come from the germline V gene (reference sequence). V was trimmed by 0 bases and J by 1 base, leaving 10 bases between them. The CDR3 totals 17 residues. CDR3 DNA sequence: TGTGCCAGCAGTTTATCCGCCCGGGGGTCCTATAATTCACCCCTCCACTTT. Its protein product is CASSLSARGSYNSPLHF.

This clonotype came up many times. The chain employs TRBV7-2 and TRBJ2-1; 12 bases fit TRBD2. Germline trimming cut 1 base from V and 7 bases from J; bases unmatched to any gene: 8. The CDR3 spans 17 residues. Germline V gene sequence: CDR1 SGHTA, CDR2 FQGNSA. The CDR3 here is CASSLGASGRAINEQFF. In DNA form, the CDR3 reads TGTGCCAGCAGCTTAGGGGCTAGCGGGAGGGCCATAAATGAGCAGTTCTTC.

This clonotype has only a few counts. The chain joins TRBV12-3 or TRBV12-4 to TRBJ2-1; D gene ambiguous. Trimming took 5 bases from V and 7 from J, leaving 12 bases between them. This CDR3 contains 13 residues. The CDR3, as DNA: TGTGCCAGCAGTCCCTTGAGCCTTAATGAGCAGTTCTTC. Protein sequence: CASSPLSLNEQFF.

The chain joins TRBV7-9 to TRBJ2-7; 10 nucleotides match TRBD2. The CDR3 length is 13 residues. With 5 bases clipped from V and 4 bases from J, the junction kept 2 bases outside the gene matches. Germline V gene lookup returns CDR1 SEHNR and CDR2 FQNEAQ (reference sequence). DNA for the CDR3: TGTGCCAGCAGCCCAGCGGGAGGGTACGAGCAGTACTTC. Encoded protein: CASSPAGGYEQYF. The variable domain in full, completed from reference TRBV7-9 and TRBJ2-7, reads DTGVSQNPRHKITKRGQNVTFRCDPISEHNRLYWYRQTLGQGPEFLTYFQNEAQLEKSRLLSDRFSAERPKGSFSTLEIQRTEQGDSAMYLCASSPAGGYEQYFGPGTRLTVT.

As concerns this clonotype: One end of the junction fails to match germline, which may point to a read error. V gene TRBV27 combines with J gene TRBJ2-2; either TRBD1 or TRBD2 may fit D (5 bases each). The CDR3 loop spans 14 amino acids. Germline lookup yields CDR1 MNHEY and CDR2 SMNVEV (reference sequence). CDR3: CATSVVGVTGELFF. The CDR3 bases are TGTGCCACCAGTGTGGTGGGGGTTACCGGGGAGCTGTTTTTT.

This clonotype was observed a few times. This chain links TRBV20-1 with TRBJ2-5, with 7 nucleotides matching TRBD2. The CDR3 is made up of 13 amino acids. The junction had 8 bases not matched to a gene; V was cut back by 6 bases and J by 4 bases. Germline assignment: CDR1 DFQATT and CDR2 SNEGSKA (reference sequence). DNA for the CDR3: TGCAGTGCCCAGACGGGCGGGAGAGAGACCCAGTACTTC. Encoded protein: CSAQTGGRETQYF.

This clonotype was detected a few times. V usage is TRBV28 and J usage is TRBJ1-1; D is perhaps TRBD1 (6 bases). The V end was cut by 2 bases, the J end by 10 bases, with 14 bases between. CDR1 is MDHEN and CDR2 is SYDVKM in the germline V gene. The CDR3 is made up of 13 amino acids. The CDR3 sequence: CASSLAGALLAFF. CDR3 bases: TGTGCCAGCAGTTTAGCGGGGGCGCTTTTAGCTTTCTTT. Complete variable domain (other parts from reference TRBV28 and TRBJ1-1): DVKVTQSSRYLVKRTGEKVFLECVQDMDHENMFWYRQDPGLGLRLIYFSYDVKMKEKGDIPEGYSVSREKKERFSLILESASTNQTSMYLCASSLAGALLAFFGQGTRLTVV.